Listed below are T cell receptor beta chains from one sample, sequenced in a study of T cell responses to AZD1222 COVID-19 vaccine. Libraries were prepared by immunoSEQ multiplex PCR; TCRdb keeps only in-frame clonotypes and omits some of them. Of some 99,000 clones detected, about 85% appear once; the ten largest clones hold approximately 4.7%. The sequenced sample was peripheral blood, obtained on day 0 of AZD1222 vaccination. These receptors came from an adult in good health. The CDR3 runs from the conserved cysteine through the conserved F or W. A D gene is named only where the DNA matches it firmly. Size is omitted from some rows. Given values are once, few, many or a class for expanded clones.

J: TRBJ1-1; D: .; size: .; V: TRBV5-1; CDR3: CASSLVVAMNTEAFF; DNA: TGCGCCAGCAGCTTGGTTGTGGCAATGAACACTGAAGCTTTCTTT
J: TRBJ1-2; D: TRBD1; size: .; V: TRBV28; CDR3: CASSVPGQGYYGYTF; DNA: TGTGCCAGCAGTGTACCCGGACAGGGGTACTATGGCTACACCTTC
J: TRBJ1-5; D: .; size: .; V: TRBV7-2; CDR3: CASSLGGRSNQPQHF; DNA: TGTGCCAGCAGCTTAGGTGGTAGGAGCAATCAGCCCCAGCATTTT
J: TRBJ1-6; D: .; size: .; V: TRBV9; CDR3: CASSEGGREHSPLHF; DNA: TGTGCCAGCAGCGAGGGGGGCAGGGAACATTCACCCCTCCACTTT
J: TRBJ2-3; D: .; size: .; V: TRBV4-2; CDR3: CASSQAGGRTDTQYF; DNA: TGTGCCAGCAGCCAAGCGGGGGGCCGCACAGATACGCAGTATTTT
J: TRBJ1-1; D: .; size: .; V: TRBV12-3/TRBV12-4; CDR3: CASSSGRKAEAFF; DNA: TGTGCCAGCAGTTCCGGACGGAAAGCTGAAGCTTTCTTT
J: TRBJ1-1; D: .; size: .; V: TRBV2; CDR3: CASSGGRGANTEAFF; DNA: TGTGCCAGCAGTGGGGGGAGGGGCGCGAACACTGAAGCTTTCTTT
J: TRBJ2-4; D: TRBD2; size: .; V: TRBV9; CDR3: CASSPTSGGGKNIQYF; DNA: TGTGCCAGCAGCCCGACTAGCGGGGGGGGCAAAAACATTCAGTACTTC
J: TRBJ1-6; D: .; size: .; V: TRBV14; CDR3: CASSQDPGGDSPLHF; DNA: TGTGCCAGCAGCCAAGATCCAGGAGGAGATTCACCCCTCCACTTT
J: TRBJ1-3; D: .; size: .; V: TRBV11-2; CDR3: CASSLAVSGNTIYF; DNA: TGTGCCAGCAGCTTAGCGGTATCTGGAAACACCATATATTTT
J: TRBJ1-1; D: .; size: .; V: TRBV29-1; CDR3: CSVGGRNTEAFF; DNA: TGCAGCGTCGGTGGGAGGAACACTGAAGCTTTCTTT
J: TRBJ1-5; D: .; size: .; V: TRBV10-3; CDR3: CAIRARALNSNQPQHF; DNA: TGTGCCATCAGGGCGCGGGCCCTTAATAGCAATCAGCCCCAGCATTTT
J: TRBJ2-7; D: TRBD1; size: .; V: TRBV29-1; CDR3: CSVVLVGQGLFEQYF; DNA: TGCAGCGTTGTATTGGTGGGACAGGGTTTGTTCGAGCAGTACTTC
J: TRBJ1-5; D: TRBD1; size: .; V: TRBV19; CDR3: CASSKTGVGQPQHF; DNA: TGTGCCAGTAGTAAGACAGGGGTAGGTCAGCCCCAGCATTTT
J: TRBJ1-6; D: .; size: .; V: TRBV6-6; CDR3: CASSLQDATTSPLHF; DNA: TGTGCCAGCAGTTTACAGGACGCGACCACTTCACCCCTCCACTTT
J: TRBJ1-5; D: .; size: once; V: TRBV6-5; CDR3: CASSLGRPSNQPQHF; DNA: TGTGCCAGCAGTCTTGGACGGCCTAGCAATCAGCCCCAGCATTTT
J: TRBJ2-7; D: .; size: few; V: TRBV6-1; CDR3: CASSDPRGGFGGEQYF; DNA: TGTGCCAGCAGTGACCCCAGGGGGGGCTTTGGGGGCGAGCAGTACTTC
J: TRBJ2-7; D: TRBD1; size: .; V: TRBV5-4; CDR3: CASSRDRSDEQYF; DNA: TGTGCCAGCAGCCGGGACAGGTCGGACGAGCAGTACTTC
J: TRBJ1-2; D: TRBD1; size: .; V: TRBV7-3; CDR3: CASSLNPTGLDYTF; DNA: TGTGCCAGCAGCTTAAACCCGACAGGGTTGGACTACACCTTC
J: TRBJ1-1; D: .; size: .; V: TRBV28; CDR3: CASSLESLGAFF; DNA: TGTGCCAGCAGTTTAGAATCTCTCGGGGCTTTCTTT
J: TRBJ1-2; D: .; size: .; V: TRBV5-5; CDR3: CASSQGAQGPYGYTF; DNA: TGTGCCAGCAGCCAAGGCGCACAGGGCCCCTATGGCTACACCTTC
J: TRBJ2-7; D: TRBD2; size: few; V: TRBV30; CDR3: CAWSRTSAGSYEQYF; DNA: TGTGCCTGGAGCCGGACTAGCGCCGGCTCCTACGAGCAGTACTTC
J: TRBJ1-5; D: .; size: .; V: TRBV18; CDR3: CASSPRREQQPQHF; DNA: TGTGCCAGCTCACCACGGAGGGAGCAACAGCCCCAGCATTTT
J: TRBJ1-1; D: .; size: .; V: TRBV6-4; CDR3: CASSPSPGNTEAFF; DNA: TGTGCCAGCAGCCCCTCCCCAGGGAACACTGAAGCTTTCTTT
J: TRBJ2-2; D: .; size: .; V: TRBV11-3; CDR3: CASSPGGANTGELFF; DNA: TGTGCCAGCAGCCCCGGCGGGGCGAACACCGGGGAGCTGTTTTTT
J: TRBJ1-5; D: .; size: .; V: TRBV6-2/TRBV6-3; CDR3: CASSYWGSQPQHF; DNA: TGTGCCAGCAGTTACTGGGGCTCTCAGCCCCAGCATTTT
J: TRBJ2-5; D: .; size: .; V: TRBV5-5; CDR3: CASSMRHQETQYF; DNA: TGTGCCAGCAGCATGAGGCACCAAGAGACCCAGTACTTC